These T cell receptor beta chains were read from a single sample in a study of T cells in localized non-small cell lung cancer. Here immunoSEQ multiplex PCR was the method, and the copy in TCRdb shows in-frame clones only, minus some. This sample has over 30,000 clones, with more than 75% found just once. This specimen was peripheral blood, taken before any cancer treatment. The receptors shown here come from a male donor older than 55 with stage III lung adenocarcinoma. CDR3s include the opening cysteine and the closing phenylalanine or tryptophan. The order of the fields is V gene, clone size, J gene, D gene, CDR3 protein, CDR3 DNA. A D gene is named only where the DNA matches it firmly. Clone size appears in some rows only: once, few, many, or a class for an expanded clone.

>TRBV5-1|.|TRBJ1-1|TRBD1
CASSLQGADTEAFF
TGCGCCAGCAGTTTACAGGGGGCTGACACTGAAGCTTTCTTT
>TRBV5-1|.|TRBJ2-2|.
CASKMAGGTGELFF
TGCGCCAGCAAGATGGCAGGGGGGACCGGGGAGCTGTTTTTT
>TRBV27|once|TRBJ1-1|TRBD1
CASSRITGAEAFF
TGTGCCAGCAGTCGAATTACAGGGGCTGAAGCTTTCTTT
>TRBV10-1|.|TRBJ2-3|TRBD2
CASSESPSGVQDTQYF
TGCGCCAGCAGTGAGTCGCCTAGCGGGGTCCAGGATACGCAGTATTTT
>TRBV29-1|.|TRBJ2-7|TRBD1
CSVGQGDYEQYF
TGCAGCGTTGGCCAGGGGGATTACGAGCAGTACTTC
>TRBV29-1|.|TRBJ1-2|.
CSGAPTPDNGYTF
TGCAGCGGCGCCCCGACCCCAGATAATGGCTACACCTTC
>TRBV21-1|.|TRBJ2-1|.
CASRLIHHSDNEQFF
TGTGCCAGCAGGCTCATACACCATTCCGACAATGAGCAGTTCTTC
>TRBV19|.|TRBJ1-5|.
CASSDSNQPQHF
TGTGCCAGTTCGGATAGCAATCAGCCCCAGCATTTT
>TRBV18|.|TRBJ2-1|.
CASSLTRWDYNEQFF
TGTGCCAGCTCACTGACGAGGTGGGACTACAATGAGCAGTTCTTC
>TRBV7-2|.|TRBJ2-1|.
CASSPQYGQDNEQFF
TGTGCCAGCAGCCCTCAGTATGGCCAAGACAATGAGCAGTTCTTC
>TRBV7-2|.|TRBJ2-1|.
CASSPSLSSYNEQFF
TGTGCCAGCAGCCCAAGCCTGAGCTCCTACAATGAGCAGTTCTTC
>TRBV28|.|TRBJ1-1|.
CASSSALGGGIEGAFF
TGTGCCAGCAGTTCGGCCCTGGGAGGGGGTATCGAGGGAGCTTTCTTT
>TRBV6-6|.|TRBJ2-3|.
CASSWSQEDTQYF
TGTGCCAGCAGTTGGTCGCAGGAGGATACGCAGTATTTT
>TRBV7-6|.|TRBJ2-5|.
CASSPVGRETQYF
TGTGCCAGCAGCCCCGTGGGGCGAGAGACCCAGTACTTC
>TRBV7-9|once|TRBJ1-5|.
CASSLQGNQPQHF
TGTGCCAGCAGCTTACAGGGCAATCAGCCCCAGCATTTT
>TRBV28|few|TRBJ2-3|TRBD2
CASGLAGTDTQYF
TGTGCCAGTGGACTAGCGGGCACAGATACGCAGTATTTT
>TRBV4-2|.|TRBJ1-5|.
CASSQGDSNQPQHF
TGTGCCAGCAGCCAAGGAGACAGCAATCAGCCCCAGCATTTT
>TRBV7-9|.|TRBJ1-4|TRBD1
CASSLTDRGKTF
TGTGCCAGCAGCTTAACCGACAGGGGGAAGACTTTT
>TRBV6-1|.|TRBJ2-5|.
CASSPQETQYF
TGTGCCAGCTCCCCCCAAGAGACCCAGTACTTC
>TRBV5-1|.|TRBJ1-5|.
CASSLTGSNQPQHF
TGCGCCAGCAGCTTGACGGGCAGCAATCAGCCCCAGCATTTT
>TRBV5-1|.|TRBJ2-7|TRBD2
CASSLSSSGRASYEQYF
TGCGCCAGCAGCTTGAGTTCCTCCGGGAGGGCGTCCTACGAGCAGTACTTC
>TRBV30|.|TRBJ2-6|.
CAIPSGANVLTF
TGTGCCATCCCCTCTGGGGCCAACGTCCTGACTTTC
>TRBV6-6|.|TRBJ2-7|TRBD1
CASSATGGSYEQYF
TGTGCCAGCAGTGCGACAGGGGGTTCCTACGAGCAGTACTTC
>TRBV5-4|once|TRBJ1-5|TRBD1
CASSSQGAEPQHF
TGTGCCAGCAGCTCCCAGGGGGCCGAGCCCCAGCATTTT
>TRBV5-5|.|TRBJ1-5|TRBD1
CASSFDQGVRQPQHF
TGTGCCAGCAGCTTTGACCAGGGGGTGAGGCAGCCCCAGCATTTT